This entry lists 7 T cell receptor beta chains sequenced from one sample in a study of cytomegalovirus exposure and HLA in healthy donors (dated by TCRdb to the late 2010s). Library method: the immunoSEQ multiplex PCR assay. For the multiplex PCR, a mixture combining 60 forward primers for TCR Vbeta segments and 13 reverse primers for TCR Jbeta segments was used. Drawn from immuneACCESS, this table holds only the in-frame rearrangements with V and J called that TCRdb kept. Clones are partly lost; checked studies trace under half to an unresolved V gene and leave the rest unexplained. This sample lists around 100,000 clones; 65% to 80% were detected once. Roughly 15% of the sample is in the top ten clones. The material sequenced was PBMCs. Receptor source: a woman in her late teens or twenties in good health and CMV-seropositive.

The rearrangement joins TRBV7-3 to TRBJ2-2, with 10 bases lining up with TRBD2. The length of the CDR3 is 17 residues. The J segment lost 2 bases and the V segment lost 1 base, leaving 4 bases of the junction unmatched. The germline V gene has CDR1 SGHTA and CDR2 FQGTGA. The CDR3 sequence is CASSLNSGGSNTGELFF. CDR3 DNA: TGTGCCAGCAGCTTAAATAGCGGGGGGAGTAACACCGGGGAGCTGTTTTTT.

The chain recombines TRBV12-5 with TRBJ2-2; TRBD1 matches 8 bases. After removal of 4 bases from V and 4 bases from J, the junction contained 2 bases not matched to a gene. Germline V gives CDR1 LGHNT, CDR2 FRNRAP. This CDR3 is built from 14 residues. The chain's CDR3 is CASGSTGGTGELFF. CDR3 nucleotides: TGTGCTAGTGGTTCCACAGGGGGCACCGGGGAGCTGTTTTTT.

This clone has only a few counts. The CDR3 reads CASGWWGPPAAQYF. As DNA, the CDR3 is TGTGCCAGCGGTTGGTGGGGGCCGCCAGCGGCCCAGTACTTC. The J gene is TRBJ2-5, the V gene TRBV5-4; TRBD1 might be the D (6 bases). Per the germline V gene, CDR1 is SGHNT and CDR2 is YYREEE (reference sequence). Deletions cut 7 bases from V and 9 bases from J, with 22 bases between. The CDR3 runs to 14 residues.

The CDR3 sequence is CASSLMAGVGEKLFF. CDR3 nucleotides: TGCGCCAGCAGCTTAATGGCAGGGGTAGGCGAAAAACTGTTTTTT. The chain uses TRBV5-1 and TRBJ1-4, with a tentative D call TRBD1 (6 bases). Trimming took 2 bases from V and 8 from J, leaving 16 bases between them. Germline V CDR1 and CDR2: SGHRS, YFSETQ. The CDR3 sequence is 15 residues long.

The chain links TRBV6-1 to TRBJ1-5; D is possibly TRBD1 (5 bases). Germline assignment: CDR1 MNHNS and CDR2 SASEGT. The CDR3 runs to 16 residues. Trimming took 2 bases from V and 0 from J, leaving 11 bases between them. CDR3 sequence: CASSEYQGHSNQPQHF. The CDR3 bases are TGTGCCAGCAGTGAATACCAGGGTCATAGCAATCAGCCCCAGCATTTT.

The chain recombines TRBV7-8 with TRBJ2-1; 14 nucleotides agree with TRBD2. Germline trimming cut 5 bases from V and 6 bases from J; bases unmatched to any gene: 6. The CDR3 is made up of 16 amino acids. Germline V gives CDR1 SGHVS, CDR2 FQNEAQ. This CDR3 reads CASSVTSGRATNEQFF. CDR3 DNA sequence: TGTGCCAGCAGCGTGACTAGCGGGAGGGCCACCAATGAGCAGTTCTTC.

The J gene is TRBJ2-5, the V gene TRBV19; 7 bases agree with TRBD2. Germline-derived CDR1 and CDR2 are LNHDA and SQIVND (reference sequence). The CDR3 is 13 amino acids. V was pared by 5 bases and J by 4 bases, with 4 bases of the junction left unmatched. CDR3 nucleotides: TGTGCCAGTAGTGTTGGACTAGGAGAGACCCAGTACTTC. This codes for CASSVGLGETQYF.